This TCR beta chain was captured by sequencing in a study of beta chain features in type 1 diabetes. Study outcomes and limitations: TCRB CDR3s from Type 1 diabetes patients were moderately but significantly shorter in all four CD4+ subsets.

Notes on this clone: What it binds is not known.

Reverse transcribing all isolated RNA meant expressed TCRB transcripts were sequenced. Method: immunoSEQ multiplex PCR; TCRdb's copy keeps in-frame clones and lacks some. Among about 650,000 clones listed, roughly 12% were seen once. With 0 bases removed from V and 6 bases from J, the gap between germline ends came to 12 bases. There are 14 residues in the CDR3. Germline V gene lookup returns CDR1 LNHNV and CDR2 YYDKDF (reference sequence). The source of this sequence is a man aged 25 to 40 with type 1 diabetes. Sequenced input: naive CD4+ T cells from blood. The chain links TRBV15 to TRBJ2-7; D gene uncertain. As DNA, the CDR3 is TGTGCCACCAGCAGAGATCGGGCGCTTCGCGAGCAGTACTTC. This encodes CATSRDRALREQYF.